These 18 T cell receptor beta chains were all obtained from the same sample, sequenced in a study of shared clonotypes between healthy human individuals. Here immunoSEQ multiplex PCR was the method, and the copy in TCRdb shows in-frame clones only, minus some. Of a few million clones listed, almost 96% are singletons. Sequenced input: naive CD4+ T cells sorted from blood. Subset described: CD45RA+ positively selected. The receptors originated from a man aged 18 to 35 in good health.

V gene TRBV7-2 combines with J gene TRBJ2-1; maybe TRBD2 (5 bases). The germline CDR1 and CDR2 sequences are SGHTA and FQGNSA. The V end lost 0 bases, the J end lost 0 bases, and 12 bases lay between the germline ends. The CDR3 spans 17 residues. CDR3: CASSLAELGSSYNEQFF. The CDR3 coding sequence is TGTGCCAGCAGCTTAGCTGAACTAGGGAGCTCCTACAATGAGCAGTTCTTC.

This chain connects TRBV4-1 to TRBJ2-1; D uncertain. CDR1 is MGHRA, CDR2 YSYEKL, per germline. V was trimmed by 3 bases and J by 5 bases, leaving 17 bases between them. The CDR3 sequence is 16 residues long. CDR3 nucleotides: TGCGCCAGCAGCCAGGTGAGCCTGGTGGTCCACAATGAGCAGTTCTTC. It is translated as CASSQVSLVVHNEQFF.

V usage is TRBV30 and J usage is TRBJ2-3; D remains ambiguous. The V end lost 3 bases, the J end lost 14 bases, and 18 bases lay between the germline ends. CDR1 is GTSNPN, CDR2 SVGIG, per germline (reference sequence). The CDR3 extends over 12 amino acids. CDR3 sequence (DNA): TGTGCCTGGAGCCACATGGGTCCTGGGTCGTATTTT. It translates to CAWSHMGPGSYF.

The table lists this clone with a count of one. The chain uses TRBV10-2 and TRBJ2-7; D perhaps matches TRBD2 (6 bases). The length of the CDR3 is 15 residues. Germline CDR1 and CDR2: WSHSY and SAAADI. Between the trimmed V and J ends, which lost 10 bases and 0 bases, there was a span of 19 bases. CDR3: CATGPLGRPSYEQYF. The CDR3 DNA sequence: TGCGCCACCGGCCCGCTCGGGAGACCCTCCTACGAGCAGTACTTC.

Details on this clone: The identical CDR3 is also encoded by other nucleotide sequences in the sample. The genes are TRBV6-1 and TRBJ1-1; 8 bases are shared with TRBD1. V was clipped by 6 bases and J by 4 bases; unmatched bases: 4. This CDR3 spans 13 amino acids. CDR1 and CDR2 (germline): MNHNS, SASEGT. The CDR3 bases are TGTGCCAGCAGAGACAGGGGAATCACTGAAGCTTTCTTT. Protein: CASRDRGITEAFF.

The DNA of the CDR3 is TGTGCCAGCAGCTCGGGGACAGGGGGGACCGGGGAGCTGTTTTTT. Translation: CASSSGTGGTGELFF. The rearrangement links TRBV7-2 to TRBJ2-2; 11 bases are shared with TRBD1. The CDR3 is made up of 15 amino acids. The V gene end was trimmed by 4 bases and the J gene end by 5 bases; junction bases not matched to a gene: 3. Germline CDR1 SGHTA, CDR2 FQGNSA. The entire variable domain, with the rest obtained from reference TRBV7-2 and TRBJ2-2, is as follows: GAGVSQSPSNKVTEKGKDVELRCDPISGHTALYWYRQSLGQGLEFLIYFQGNSAPDKSGLPSDRFSAERTGGSVSTLTIQRTQQEDSAVYLCASSSGTGGTGELFFGEGSRLTVL.

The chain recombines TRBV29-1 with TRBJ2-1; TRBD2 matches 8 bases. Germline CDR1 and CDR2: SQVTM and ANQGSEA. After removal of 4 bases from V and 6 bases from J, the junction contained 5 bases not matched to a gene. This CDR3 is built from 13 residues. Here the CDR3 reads CSVGSGGGNEQFF. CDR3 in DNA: TGCAGCGTTGGAAGCGGGGGAGGCAATGAGCAGTTCTTC.

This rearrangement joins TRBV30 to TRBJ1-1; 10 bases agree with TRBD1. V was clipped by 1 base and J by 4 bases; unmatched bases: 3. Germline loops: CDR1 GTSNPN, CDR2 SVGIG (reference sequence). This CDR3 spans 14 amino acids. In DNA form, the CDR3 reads TGTGCCTGGAGTGCAGGACAGGGGGGCACTGAAGCTTTCTTT. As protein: CAWSAGQGGTEAFF. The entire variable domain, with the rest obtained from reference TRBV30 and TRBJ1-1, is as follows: SQTIHQWPATLVQPVGSPLSLECTVEGTSNPNLYWYRQAAGRGLQLLFYSVGIGQISSEVPQNLSASRPQDRQFILSSKKLLLSDSGFYLCAWSAGQGGTEAFFGQGTRLTVV.

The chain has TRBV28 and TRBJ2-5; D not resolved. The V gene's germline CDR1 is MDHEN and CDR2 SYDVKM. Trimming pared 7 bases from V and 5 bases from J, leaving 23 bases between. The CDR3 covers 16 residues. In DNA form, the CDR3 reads TGTGCCAGCACCGTGGGCGTGGTAGCCGATGGGGAGACCCAGTACTTC. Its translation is CASTVGVVADGETQYF.

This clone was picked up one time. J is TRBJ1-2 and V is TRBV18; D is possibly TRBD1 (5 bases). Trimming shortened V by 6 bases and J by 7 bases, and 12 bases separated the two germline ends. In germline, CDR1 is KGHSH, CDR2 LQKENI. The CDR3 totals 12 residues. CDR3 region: CASSRREGGYTF. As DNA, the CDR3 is TGTGCCAGCTCTCGCAGGGAGGGTGGCTACACCTTC. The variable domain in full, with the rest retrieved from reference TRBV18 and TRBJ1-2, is NAGVMQNPRHLVRRRGQEARLRCSPMKGHSHVYWYRQLPEEGLKFMVYLQKENIIDESGMPKERFSAEFPKEGPSILRIQQVVRGDSAAYFCASSRREGGYTFGSGTRLTVV.

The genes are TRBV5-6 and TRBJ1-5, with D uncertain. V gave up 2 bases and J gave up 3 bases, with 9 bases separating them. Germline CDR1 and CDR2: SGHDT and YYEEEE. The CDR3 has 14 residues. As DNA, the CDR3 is TGTGCCAGCAGCTTCGCGGGGATCAATCAGCCCCAGCATTTT. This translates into CASSFAGINQPQHF.

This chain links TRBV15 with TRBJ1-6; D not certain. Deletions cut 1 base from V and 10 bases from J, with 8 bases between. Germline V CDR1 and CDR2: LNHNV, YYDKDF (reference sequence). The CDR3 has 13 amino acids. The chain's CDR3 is CATSRGIESPLHF. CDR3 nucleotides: TGTGCCACCAGCAGAGGTATAGAGTCACCCCTCCACTTT.

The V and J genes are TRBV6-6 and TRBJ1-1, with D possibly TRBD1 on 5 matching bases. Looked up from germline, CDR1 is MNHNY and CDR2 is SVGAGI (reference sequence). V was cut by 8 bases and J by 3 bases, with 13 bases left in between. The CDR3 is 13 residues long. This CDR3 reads CASGVGEHTEAFF. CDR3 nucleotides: TGTGCCAGCGGGGTAGGGGAGCACACTGAAGCTTTCTTT.

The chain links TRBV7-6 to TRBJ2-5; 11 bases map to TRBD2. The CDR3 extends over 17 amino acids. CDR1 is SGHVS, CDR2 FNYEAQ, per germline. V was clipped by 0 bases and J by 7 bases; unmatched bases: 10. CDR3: CASSLASLAGGSGTQYF. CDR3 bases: TGTGCCAGCAGCTTAGCGTCTTTAGCGGGAGGGTCAGGGACCCAGTACTTC. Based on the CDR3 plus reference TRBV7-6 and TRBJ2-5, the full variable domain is GAGVSQSPRYKVTKRGQDVALRCDPISGHVSLYWYRQALGQGPEFLTYFNYEAQQDKSGLPNDRFSAERPEGSISTLTIQRTEQRDSAMYRCASSLASLAGGSGTQYFGPGTRLLVL.

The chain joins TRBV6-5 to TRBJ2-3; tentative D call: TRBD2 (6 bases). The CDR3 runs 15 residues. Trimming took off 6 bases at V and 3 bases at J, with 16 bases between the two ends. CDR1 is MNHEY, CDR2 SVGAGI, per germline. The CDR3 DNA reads TGTGCCAGCAGGGCCCAGGGAGGTATGACAGATACGCAGTATTTT. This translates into CASRAQGGMTDTQYF.

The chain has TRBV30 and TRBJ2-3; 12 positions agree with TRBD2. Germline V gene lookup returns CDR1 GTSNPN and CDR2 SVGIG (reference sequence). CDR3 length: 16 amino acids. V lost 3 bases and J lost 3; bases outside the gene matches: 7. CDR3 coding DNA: TGTGCCTGGAGGGAACCACTAGCGGGAGGAACAGATACGCAGTATTTT. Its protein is CAWREPLAGGTDTQYF.

The CDR3 reads CASSILREDTQYF. In nucleotides, the CDR3 is TGTGCCAGCAGCATCCTACGGGAGGATACGCAGTATTTT. The chain has TRBV5-4 and TRBJ2-3; tentatively, D is TRBD2 (6 bases). CDR1 and CDR2 from the germline V gene are SGHNT and YYREEE (reference sequence). Trimming pared 4 bases from V and 6 bases from J, leaving 12 bases between. CDR3 length: 13 residues.

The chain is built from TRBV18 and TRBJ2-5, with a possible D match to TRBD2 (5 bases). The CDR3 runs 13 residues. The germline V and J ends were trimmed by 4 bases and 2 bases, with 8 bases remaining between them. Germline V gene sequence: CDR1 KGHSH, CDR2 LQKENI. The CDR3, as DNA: TGTGCCAGCTCACAGGACTGGCAAGAGACCCAGTACTTC. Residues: CASSQDWQETQYF.